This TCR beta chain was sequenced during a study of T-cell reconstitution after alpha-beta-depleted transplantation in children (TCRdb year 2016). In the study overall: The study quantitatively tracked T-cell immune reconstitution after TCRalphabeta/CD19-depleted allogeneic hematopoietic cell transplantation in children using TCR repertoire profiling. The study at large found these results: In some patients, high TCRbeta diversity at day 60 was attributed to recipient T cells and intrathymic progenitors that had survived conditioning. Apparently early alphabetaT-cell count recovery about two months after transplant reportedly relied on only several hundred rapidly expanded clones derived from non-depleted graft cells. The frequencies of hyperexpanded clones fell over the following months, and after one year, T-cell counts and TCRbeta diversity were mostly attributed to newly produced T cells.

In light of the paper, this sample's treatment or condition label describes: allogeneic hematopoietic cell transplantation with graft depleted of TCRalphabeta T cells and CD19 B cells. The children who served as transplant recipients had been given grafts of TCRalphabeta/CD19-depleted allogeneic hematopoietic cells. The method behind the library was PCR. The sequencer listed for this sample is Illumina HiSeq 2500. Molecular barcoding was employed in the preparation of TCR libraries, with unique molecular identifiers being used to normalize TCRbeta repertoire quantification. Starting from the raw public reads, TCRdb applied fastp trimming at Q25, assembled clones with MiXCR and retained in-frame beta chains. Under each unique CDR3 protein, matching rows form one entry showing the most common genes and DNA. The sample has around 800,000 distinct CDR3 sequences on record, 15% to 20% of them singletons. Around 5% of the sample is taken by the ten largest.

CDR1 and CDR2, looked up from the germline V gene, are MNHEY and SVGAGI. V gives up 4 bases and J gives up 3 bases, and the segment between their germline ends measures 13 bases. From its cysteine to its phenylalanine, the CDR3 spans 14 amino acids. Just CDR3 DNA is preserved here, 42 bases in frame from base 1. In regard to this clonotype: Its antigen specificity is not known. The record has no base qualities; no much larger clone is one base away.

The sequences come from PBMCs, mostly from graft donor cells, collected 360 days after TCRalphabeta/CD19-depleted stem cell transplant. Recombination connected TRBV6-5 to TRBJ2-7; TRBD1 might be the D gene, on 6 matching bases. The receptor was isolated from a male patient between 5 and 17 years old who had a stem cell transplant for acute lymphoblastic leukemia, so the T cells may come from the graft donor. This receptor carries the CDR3 CASSFRGKNYEQYF. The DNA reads TGTGCCAGCAGTTTCAGGGGTAAGAACTACGAGCAGTACTTC.